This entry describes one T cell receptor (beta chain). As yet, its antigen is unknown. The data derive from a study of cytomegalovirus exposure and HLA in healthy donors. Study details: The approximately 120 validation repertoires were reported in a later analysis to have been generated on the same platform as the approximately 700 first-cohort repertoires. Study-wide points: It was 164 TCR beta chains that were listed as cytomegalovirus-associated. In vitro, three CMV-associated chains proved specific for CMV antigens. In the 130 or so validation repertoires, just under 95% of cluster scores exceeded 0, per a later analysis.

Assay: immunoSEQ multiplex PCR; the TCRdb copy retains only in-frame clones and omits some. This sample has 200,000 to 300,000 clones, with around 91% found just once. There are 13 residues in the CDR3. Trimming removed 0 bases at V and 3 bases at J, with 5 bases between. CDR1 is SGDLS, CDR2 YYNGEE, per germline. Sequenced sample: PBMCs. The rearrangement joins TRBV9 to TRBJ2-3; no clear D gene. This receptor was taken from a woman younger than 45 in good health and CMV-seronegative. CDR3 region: CASSVGWTDTQYF. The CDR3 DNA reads TGTGCCAGCAGCGTAGGATGGACAGATACGCAGTATTTT.